This T cell receptor beta chain was recorded in a study of OX40 agonist ivuxolimab in advanced cancers. Sequenced by immunoSEQ multiplex PCR; TCRdb stores in-frame clones only, minus some. This sample has about 54,000 clones, with roughly 90% found just once. The TCR sequence derives from an adult with an advanced solid tumor such as melanoma, head and neck, liver or kidney cancer. The specimen comprised CD4+ or CD8+ T cells sorted from blood, sampled in a trial of the OX40 agonist ivuxolimab.

The CDR3 sequence: CASGAGTGGYNEQFF. CDR3 nucleotides: TGTGCTAGTGGTGCGGGGACAGGGGGCTACAATGAGCAGTTCTTC. The rearrangement uses TRBV12-5 and TRBJ2-1, with 11 bases matching TRBD1. The ends lost 5 bases at V and 3 bases at J; junction bases unmatched: 3. Germline CDR1 LGHNT, CDR2 FRNRAP. The CDR3 spans 15 residues.